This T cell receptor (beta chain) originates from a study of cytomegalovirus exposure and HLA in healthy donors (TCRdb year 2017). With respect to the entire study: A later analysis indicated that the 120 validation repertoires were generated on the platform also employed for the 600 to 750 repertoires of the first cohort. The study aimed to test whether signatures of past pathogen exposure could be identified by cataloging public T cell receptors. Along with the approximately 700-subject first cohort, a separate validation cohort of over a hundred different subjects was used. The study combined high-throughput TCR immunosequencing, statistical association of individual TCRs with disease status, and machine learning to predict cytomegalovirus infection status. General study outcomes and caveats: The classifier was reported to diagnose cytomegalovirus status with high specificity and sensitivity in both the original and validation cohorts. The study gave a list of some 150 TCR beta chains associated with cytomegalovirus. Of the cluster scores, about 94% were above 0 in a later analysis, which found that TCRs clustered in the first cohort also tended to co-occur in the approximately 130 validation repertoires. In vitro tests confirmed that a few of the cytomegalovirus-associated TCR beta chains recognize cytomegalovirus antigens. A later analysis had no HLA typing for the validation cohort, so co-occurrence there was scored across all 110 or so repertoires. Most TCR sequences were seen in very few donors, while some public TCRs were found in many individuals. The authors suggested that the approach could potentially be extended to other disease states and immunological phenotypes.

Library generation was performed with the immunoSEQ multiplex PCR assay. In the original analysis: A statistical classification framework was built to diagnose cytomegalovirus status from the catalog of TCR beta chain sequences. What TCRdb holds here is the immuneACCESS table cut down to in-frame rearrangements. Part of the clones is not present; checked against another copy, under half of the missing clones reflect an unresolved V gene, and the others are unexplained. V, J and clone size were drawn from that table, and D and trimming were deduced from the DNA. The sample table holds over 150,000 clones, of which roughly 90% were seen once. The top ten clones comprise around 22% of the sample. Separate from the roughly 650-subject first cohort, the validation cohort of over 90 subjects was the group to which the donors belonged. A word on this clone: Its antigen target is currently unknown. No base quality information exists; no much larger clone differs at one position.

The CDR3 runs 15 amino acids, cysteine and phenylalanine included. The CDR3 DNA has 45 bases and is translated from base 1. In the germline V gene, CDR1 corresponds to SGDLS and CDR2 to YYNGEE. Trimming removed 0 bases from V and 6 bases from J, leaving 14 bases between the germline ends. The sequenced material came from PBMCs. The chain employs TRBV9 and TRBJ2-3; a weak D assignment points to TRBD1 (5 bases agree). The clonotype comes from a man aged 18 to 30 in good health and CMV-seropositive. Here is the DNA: TGTGCCAGCAGCGTAGCTGGAGTAGCAGGGGATACGCAGTATTTT. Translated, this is CASSVAGVAGDTQYF.